The clone carrying this T cell receptor (beta chain) occurred once. The study recruited people aged 18 to 89 years across around 24 US areas. Trimming cost V 5 bases and J 5 bases, with 18 bases left between them. The CDR3 loop spans 15 amino acids. Germline V gene sequence: CDR1 MGHRA, CDR2 YSYEKL. The data stem from a study of blood T cell repertoires in COVID-19. In the source study's methods: Reference gene primer amplification yielded estimated nucleated cell counts. Sequenced by immunoSEQ multiplex PCR; TCRdb stores in-frame clones only, minus some. D and trimming come from the DNA, and the V and J calls and clone size come from that table. The table has 200,000 or so clones, around 86% seen once; the top ten hold 3.5% to 4.5%.

What was sequenced was PBMCs or T cells enriched from blood (not recorded which). This receptor was taken from a woman aged 40 to 50 with acute COVID-19. The chain carries TRBV4-1 and TRBJ1-1; D may be TRBD1 (6 bases). CDR3 coding DNA: TGCGCCAGCAGCGAAAACGACAGGAAGGGTACTGAAGCTTTCTTT. Amino acids: CASSENDRKGTEAFF.